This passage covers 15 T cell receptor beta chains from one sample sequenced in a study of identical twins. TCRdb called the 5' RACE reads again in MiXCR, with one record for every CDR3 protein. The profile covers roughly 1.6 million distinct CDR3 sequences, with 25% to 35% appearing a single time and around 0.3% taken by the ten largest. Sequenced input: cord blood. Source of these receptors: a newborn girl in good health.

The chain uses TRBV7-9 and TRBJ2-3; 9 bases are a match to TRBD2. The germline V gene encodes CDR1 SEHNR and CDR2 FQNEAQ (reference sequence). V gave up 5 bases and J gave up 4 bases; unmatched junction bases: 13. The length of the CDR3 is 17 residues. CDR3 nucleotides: TGTGCCAGCAGCGGACGGGAAGCGGGAGGCGACGCAGATACGCAGTATTTT. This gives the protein CASSGREAGGDADTQYF. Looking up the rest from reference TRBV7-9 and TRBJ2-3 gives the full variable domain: DTGVSQNPRHKITKRGQNVTFRCDPISEHNRLYWYRQTLGQGPEFLTYFQNEAQLEKSRLLSDRFSAERPKGSFSTLEIQRTEQGDSAMYLCASSGREAGGDADTQYFGPGTRLTVL.

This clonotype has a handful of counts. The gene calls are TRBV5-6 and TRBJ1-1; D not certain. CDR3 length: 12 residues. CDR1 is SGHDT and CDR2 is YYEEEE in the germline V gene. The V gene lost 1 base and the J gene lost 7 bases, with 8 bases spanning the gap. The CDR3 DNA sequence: TGTGCCAGCAGCTTGTTGGTTGGTGAAGCTTTCTTT. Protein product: CASSLLVGEAFF. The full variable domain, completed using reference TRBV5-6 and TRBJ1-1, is DAGVTQSPTHLIKTRGQQVTLRCSPKSGHDTVSWYQQALGQGPQFIFQYYEEEERQRGNFPDRFSGHQFPNYSSELNVNALLLGDSALYLCASSLLVGEAFFGQGTRLTVV.

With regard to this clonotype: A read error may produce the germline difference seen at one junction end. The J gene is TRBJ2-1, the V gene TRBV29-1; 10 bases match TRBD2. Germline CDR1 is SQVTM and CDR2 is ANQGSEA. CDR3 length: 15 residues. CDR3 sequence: CGVEPSGGVYNEQFF. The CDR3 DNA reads TGCGGCGTTGAGCCCAGCGGGGGGGTGTACAATGAGCAGTTCTTC.

The CDR3 region is CASSRSAPRGYNYGYTF. The CDR3 DNA reads TGTGCCAGCAGCCGAAGCGCCCCCAGGGGGTACAACTATGGCTACACCTTC. The chain combines TRBV6-1 with TRBJ1-2; 7 positions agree with TRBD1. The CDR3 consists of 17 residues. CDR1 and CDR2 from the germline V gene are MNHNS and SASEGT. The V gene end was trimmed by 6 bases and the J gene end by 2 bases; junction bases not matched to a gene: 15.

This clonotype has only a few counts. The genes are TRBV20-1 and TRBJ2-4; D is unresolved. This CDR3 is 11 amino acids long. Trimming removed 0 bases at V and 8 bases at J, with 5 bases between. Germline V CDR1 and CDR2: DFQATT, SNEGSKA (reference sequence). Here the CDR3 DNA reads TGCAGTGCTAGAGAGTTGGACATTCAGTACTTC. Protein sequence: CSARELDIQYF.

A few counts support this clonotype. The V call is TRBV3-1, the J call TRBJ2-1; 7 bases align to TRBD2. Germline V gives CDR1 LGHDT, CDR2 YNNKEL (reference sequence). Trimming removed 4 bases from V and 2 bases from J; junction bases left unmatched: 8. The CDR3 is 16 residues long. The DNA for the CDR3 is TGTGCCAGCAGCCCTTCTCGTAGCGGGCCCTACAATGAGCAGTTCTTC. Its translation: CASSPSRSGPYNEQFF.

Here the CDR3 reads CASSSTSGRVYNEQFF. The CDR3 DNA sequence: TGCGCCAGCAGCTCCACTAGCGGGAGGGTCTACAATGAGCAGTTCTTC. This rearrangement joins TRBV4-1 to TRBJ2-1; 13 positions agree with TRBD2. V trimming: 5 bases; J trimming: 3 bases; junction bases outside the gene matches: 4. The length of the CDR3 is 16 residues. CDR1 MGHRA and CDR2 YSYEKL come from the germline V gene.

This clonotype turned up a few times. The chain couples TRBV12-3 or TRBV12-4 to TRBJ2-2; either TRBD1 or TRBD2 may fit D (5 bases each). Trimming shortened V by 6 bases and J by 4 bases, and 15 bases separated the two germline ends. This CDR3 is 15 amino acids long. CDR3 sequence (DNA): TGTGCCAGCAGCCGGGGACCCACCCTCACCGGGGAGCTGTTTTTT. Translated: CASSRGPTLTGELFF.

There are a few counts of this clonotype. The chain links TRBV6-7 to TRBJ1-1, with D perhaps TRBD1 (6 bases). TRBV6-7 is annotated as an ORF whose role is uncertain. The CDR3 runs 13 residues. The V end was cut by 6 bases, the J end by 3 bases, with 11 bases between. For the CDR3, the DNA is TGTGCCAGCAGGGCACAGGGTGACACTGAAGCTTTCTTT. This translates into CASRAQGDTEAFF.

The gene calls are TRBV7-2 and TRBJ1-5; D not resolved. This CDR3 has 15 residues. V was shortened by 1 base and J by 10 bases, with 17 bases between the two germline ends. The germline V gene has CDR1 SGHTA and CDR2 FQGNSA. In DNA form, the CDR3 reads TGTGCCAGCAGCTTAGAATCGACCCGACTATACCCCCAGCATTTT. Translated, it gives CASSLESTRLYPQHF.

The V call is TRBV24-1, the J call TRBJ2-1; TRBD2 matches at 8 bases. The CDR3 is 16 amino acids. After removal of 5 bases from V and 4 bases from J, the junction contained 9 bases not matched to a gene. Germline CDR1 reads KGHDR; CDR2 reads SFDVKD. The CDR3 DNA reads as TGTGCCACCAGTGTCGAAAGCGGGAGTGGTTACAATGAGCAGTTCTTC. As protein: CATSVESGSGYNEQFF.

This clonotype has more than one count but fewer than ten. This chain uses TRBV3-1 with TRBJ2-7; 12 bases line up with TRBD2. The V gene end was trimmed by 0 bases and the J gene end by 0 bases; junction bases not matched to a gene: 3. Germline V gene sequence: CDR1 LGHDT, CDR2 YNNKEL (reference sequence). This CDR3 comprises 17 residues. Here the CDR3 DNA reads TGTGCCAGCAGCCAAGATACTAGCGGGAGGAACTCCTACGAGCAGTACTTC. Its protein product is CASSQDTSGRNSYEQYF.

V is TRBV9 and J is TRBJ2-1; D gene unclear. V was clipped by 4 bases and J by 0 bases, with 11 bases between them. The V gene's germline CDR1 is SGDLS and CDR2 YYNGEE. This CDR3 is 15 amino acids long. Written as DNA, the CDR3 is TGTGCCAGCAGCAAGACACTGAGCTCCTACAATGAGCAGTTCTTC. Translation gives CASSKTLSSYNEQFF.

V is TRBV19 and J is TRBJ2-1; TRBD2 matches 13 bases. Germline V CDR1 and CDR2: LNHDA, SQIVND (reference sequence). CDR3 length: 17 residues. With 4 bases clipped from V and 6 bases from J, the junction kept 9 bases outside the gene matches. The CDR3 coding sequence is TGTGCCAGTAGTAGAGTGGGACTAGCGGGGCTCTCCAATGAGCAGTTCTTC. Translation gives CASSRVGLAGLSNEQFF.

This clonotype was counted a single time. CDR3: CASSLEGDRPYGYTF. CDR3 DNA sequence: TGTGCCAGCAGCTTAGAGGGGGACAGGCCCTATGGCTACACCTTC. The chain employs TRBV7-6 and TRBJ1-2, with 8 bases lining up with TRBD1. From germline, CDR1 is SGHVS and CDR2 FNYEAQ. There are 15 residues in the CDR3. With V trimmed by 1 base and J by 4 bases, 5 bases remained unmatched.